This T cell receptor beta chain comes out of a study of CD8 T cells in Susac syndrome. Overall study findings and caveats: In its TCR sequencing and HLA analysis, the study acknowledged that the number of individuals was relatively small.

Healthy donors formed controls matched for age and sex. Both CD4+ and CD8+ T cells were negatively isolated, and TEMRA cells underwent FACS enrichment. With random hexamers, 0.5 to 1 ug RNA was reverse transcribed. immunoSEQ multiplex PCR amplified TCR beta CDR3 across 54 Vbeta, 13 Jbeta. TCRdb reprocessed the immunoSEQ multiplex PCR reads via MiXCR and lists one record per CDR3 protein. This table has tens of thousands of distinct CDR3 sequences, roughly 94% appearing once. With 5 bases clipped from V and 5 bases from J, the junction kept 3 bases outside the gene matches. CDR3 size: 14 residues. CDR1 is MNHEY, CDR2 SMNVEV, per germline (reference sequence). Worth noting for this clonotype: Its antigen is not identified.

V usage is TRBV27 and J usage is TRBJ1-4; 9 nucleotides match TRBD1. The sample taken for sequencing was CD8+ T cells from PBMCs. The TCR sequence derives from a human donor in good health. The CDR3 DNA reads TGTGCCAGCAGTCGGACAGGGGAAAATGAAAAACTGTTTTTT. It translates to CASSRTGENEKLFF. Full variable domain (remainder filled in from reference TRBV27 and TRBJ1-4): EAQVTQNPRYLITVTGKKLTVTCSQNMNHEYMSWYRQDPGLGLRQIYYSMNVEVTDKGDVPEGYKVSRKEKRNFPLILESPSPNQTSLYFCASSRTGENEKLFFGSGTQLSVL.